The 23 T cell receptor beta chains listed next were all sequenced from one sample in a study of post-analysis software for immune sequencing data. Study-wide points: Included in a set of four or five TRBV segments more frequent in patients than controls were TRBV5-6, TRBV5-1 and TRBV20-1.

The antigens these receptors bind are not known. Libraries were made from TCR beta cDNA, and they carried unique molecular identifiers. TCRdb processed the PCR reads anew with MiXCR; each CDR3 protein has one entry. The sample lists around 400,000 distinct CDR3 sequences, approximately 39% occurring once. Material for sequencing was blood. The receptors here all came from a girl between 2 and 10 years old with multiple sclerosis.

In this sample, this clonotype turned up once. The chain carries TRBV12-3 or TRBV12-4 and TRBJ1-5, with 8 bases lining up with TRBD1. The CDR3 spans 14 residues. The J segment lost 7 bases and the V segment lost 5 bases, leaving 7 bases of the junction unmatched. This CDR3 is CASSARTGRQPQHF. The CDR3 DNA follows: TGTGCCAGCAGTGCCCGGACAGGGAGGCAGCCCCAGCATTTT.

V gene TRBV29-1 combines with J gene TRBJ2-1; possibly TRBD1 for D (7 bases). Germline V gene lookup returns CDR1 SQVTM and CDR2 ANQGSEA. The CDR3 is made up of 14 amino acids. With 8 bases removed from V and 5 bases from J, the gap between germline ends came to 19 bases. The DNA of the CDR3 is TGCAGCTCCGAGGGGGCGGGAAGGAACAATGAGCAGTTCTTC. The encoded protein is CSSEGAGRNNEQFF.

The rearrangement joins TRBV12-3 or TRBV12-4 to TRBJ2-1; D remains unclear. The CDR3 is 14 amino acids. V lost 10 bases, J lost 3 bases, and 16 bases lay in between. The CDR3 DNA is TGTGCCACCAACGGGCTACCAAACTACAATGAGCAGTTCTTC. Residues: CATNGLPNYNEQFF.

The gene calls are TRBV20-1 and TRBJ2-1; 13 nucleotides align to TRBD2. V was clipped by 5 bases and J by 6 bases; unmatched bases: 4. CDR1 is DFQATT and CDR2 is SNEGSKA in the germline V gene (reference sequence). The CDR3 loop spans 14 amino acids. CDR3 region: CSAPRTSGSNEQFF. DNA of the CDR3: TGCAGTGCTCCCAGGACTAGCGGGAGCAATGAGCAGTTCTTC.

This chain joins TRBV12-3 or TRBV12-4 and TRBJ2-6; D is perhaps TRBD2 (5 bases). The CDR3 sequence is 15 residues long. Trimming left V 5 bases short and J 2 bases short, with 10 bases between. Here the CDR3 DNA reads TGTGCCAGCAGTGAGCTAGCAACTGGGGCCAACGTCCTGACTTTC. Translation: CASSELATGANVLTF.

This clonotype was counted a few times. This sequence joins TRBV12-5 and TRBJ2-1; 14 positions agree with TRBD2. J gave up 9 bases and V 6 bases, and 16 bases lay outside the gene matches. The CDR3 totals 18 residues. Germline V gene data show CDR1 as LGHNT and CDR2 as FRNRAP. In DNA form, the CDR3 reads TGTGCTAGTGGCTCCACAAGCGGGACTAGCGGGAGATGGGTTGAGCAGTTCTTC. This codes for CASGSTSGTSGRWVEQFF.

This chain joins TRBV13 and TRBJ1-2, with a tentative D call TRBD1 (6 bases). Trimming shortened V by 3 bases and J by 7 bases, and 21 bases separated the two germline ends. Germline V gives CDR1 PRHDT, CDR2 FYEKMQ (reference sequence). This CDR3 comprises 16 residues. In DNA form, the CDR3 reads TGTGCCAGCAGCTTGGGTCTGCCAGGGGACGGGAGTGGCTACACCTTC. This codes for CASSLGLPGDGSGYTF.

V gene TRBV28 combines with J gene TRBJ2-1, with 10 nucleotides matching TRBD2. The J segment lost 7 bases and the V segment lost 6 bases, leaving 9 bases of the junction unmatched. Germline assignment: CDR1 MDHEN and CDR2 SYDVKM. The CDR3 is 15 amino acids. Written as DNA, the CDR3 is TGTGCCAGCAGAAGAGCGGGAGGGCCGGCGAATGAGCAGTTCTTC. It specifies CASRRAGGPANEQFF.

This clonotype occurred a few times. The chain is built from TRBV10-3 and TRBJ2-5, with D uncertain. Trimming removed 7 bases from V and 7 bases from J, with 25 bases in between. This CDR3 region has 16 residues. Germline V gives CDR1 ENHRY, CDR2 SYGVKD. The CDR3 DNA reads TGTGCCATCACTACTAAGGTGGGGTTTGATGGGCTGACCCAGTACTTC. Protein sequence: CAITTKVGFDGLTQYF.

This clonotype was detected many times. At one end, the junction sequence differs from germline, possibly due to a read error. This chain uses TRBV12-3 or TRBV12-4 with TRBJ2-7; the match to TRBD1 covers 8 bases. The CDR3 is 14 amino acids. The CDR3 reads CASSPGQGPYEQYF. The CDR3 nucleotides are TGCGCCAGCAGCCCCGGACAGGGTCCCTACGAGCAGTACTTC.

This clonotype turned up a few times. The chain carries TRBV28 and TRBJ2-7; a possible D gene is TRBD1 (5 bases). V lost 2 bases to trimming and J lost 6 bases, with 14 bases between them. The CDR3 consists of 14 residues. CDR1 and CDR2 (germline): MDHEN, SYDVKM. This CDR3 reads CASSLQQVLGEQYF. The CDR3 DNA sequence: TGTGCCAGCAGTTTACAACAGGTCCTTGGCGAGCAGTACTTC.

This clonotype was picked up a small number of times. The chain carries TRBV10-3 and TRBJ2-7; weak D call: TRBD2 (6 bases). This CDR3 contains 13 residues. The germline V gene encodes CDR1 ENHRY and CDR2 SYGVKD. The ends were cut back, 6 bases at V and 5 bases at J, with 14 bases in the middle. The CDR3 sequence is CAIRRSSGDEQYF. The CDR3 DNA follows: TGTGCCATCAGGCGGTCCTCGGGGGACGAGCAGTACTTC.

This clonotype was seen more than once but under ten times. The CDR3 region is CASSVQNNSPLHF. DNA for the CDR3: TGTGCCAGCAGCGTACAGAATAATTCACCCCTCCACTTT. The V gene is TRBV9, the J gene TRBJ1-6, with D uncertain. CDR1 is SGDLS, CDR2 YYNGEE, per germline. This CDR3 is 13 amino acids long. The V gene lost 1 base and the J gene lost 5 bases, with 4 bases spanning the gap.

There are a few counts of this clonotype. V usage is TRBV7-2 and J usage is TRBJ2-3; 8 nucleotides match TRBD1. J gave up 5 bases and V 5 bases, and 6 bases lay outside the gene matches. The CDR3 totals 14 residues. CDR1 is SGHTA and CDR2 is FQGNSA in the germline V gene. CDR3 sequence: CASSATGGRDTQYF. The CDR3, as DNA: TGTGCCAGCAGCGCCACAGGGGGGAGAGATACGCAGTATTTT.

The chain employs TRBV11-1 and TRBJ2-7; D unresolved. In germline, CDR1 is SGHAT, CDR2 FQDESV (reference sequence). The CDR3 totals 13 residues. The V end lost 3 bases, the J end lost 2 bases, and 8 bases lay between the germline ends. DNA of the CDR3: TGTGCCAGCAGCTTGGCCTACCCCTACGAGCAGTACTTC. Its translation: CASSLAYPYEQYF.

The CDR3 DNA reads TGTGCCAGCAGCTACATTCCAGGGGGCGCCTATAATTCACCCCTCCACTTT. Its protein product is CASSYIPGGAYNSPLHF. The rearrangement links TRBV6-2 or TRBV6-3 to TRBJ1-6, with 8 bases aligning to TRBD1. With 6 bases clipped from V and 2 bases from J, the junction kept 9 bases outside the gene matches. The CDR3 runs 17 residues. The germline V gene encodes CDR1 MNHEY and CDR2 SVGEGT.

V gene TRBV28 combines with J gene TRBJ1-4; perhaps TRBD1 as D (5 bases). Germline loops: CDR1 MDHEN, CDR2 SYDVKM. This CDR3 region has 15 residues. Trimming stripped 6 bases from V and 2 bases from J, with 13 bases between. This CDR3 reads CASSLSGATNEKLFF. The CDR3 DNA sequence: TGTGCCAGCAGCCTAAGTGGGGCTACTAATGAAAAACTGTTTTTT.

This chain's CDR3 is CASSLVVNGQGHYEQYF. The CDR3 DNA follows: TGTGCCAGCAGTTTAGTCGTTAACGGACAGGGCCACTACGAGCAGTACTTC. V and J are TRBV28 and TRBJ2-7, with 8 bases that match TRBD1. CDR1 MDHEN and CDR2 SYDVKM come from the germline V gene. The CDR3 sequence is 17 residues long. The V and J ends lost 2 bases and 3 bases, in that order; junction bases with no gene match: 12.

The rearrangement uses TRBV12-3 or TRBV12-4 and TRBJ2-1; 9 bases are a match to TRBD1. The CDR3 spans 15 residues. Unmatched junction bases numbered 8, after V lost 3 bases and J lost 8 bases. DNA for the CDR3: TGTGCCAGCAGTTTCCGGGACAGGGCCTTCGATGAGCAGTTCTTC. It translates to CASSFRDRAFDEQFF.

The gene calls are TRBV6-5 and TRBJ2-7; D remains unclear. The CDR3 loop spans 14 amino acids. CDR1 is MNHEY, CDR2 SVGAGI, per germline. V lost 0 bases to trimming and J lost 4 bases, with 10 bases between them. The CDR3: CASSYSERKYEQYF. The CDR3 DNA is TGTGCCAGCAGTTACTCGGAACGCAAATACGAGCAGTACTTC.

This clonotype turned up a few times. CDR3 in amino acids: CASSLDPDRGTDTQYF. CDR3 coding DNA: TGTGCCAGCAGCTTAGATCCTGATAGAGGCACAGATACGCAGTATTTT. The rearrangement links TRBV11-2 to TRBJ2-3, with D unclear. Germline V CDR1 and CDR2: SGHAT, FQNNGV. The CDR3 runs to 16 residues. The V end was cut by 0 bases, the J end by 1 base, with 11 bases between.

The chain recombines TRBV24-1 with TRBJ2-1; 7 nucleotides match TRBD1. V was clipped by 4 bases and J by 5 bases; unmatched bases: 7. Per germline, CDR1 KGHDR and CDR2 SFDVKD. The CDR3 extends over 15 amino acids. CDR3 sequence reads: CATSDDRAGDNEQFF. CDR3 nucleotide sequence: TGTGCCACCAGTGACGACAGGGCTGGGGACAATGAGCAGTTCTTC.

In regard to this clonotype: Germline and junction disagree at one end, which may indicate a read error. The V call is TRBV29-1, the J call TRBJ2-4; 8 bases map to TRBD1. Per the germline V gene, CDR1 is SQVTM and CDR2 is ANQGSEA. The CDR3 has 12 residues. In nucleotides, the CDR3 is TGCAACGTTGGACAGGGAGGAGACATTCAGTACTTC. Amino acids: CNVGQGGDIQYF.